A single sample is the source of the 24 T cell receptor beta chains below, sequenced in a study of spatial heterogeneity in lung cancer. Described time point: sample taken at primary tumor resection. Their antigens remain unidentified. Via MiXCR, TCRdb re-called the 5' RACE reads, giving one row per CDR3 protein. Of a few thousand distinct CDR3 sequences listed, 5% to 7.5% are singletons. General study results and limits: Tumor mutation count correlated with how many alpha and beta TCRs expanded intratumorally.

This sample comprised lung tumor tissue, obtained at surgery. The source of these receptors is a male donor with early-stage non-small cell lung cancer.

The V and J genes are TRBV30 and TRBJ1-1, with D perhaps TRBD1 (5 bases). The germline V gene has CDR1 GTSNPN and CDR2 SVGIG (reference sequence). This CDR3 has 12 amino acids. V lost 4 bases and J 3 bases, leaving 9 bases between the germline ends. DNA for the CDR3: TGTGCCTGGAAGGAACAGGACACTGAAGCTTTCTTT. Its translation is CAWKEQDTEAFF. Full variable domain (outside the CDR3, taken from reference TRBV30 and TRBJ1-1): SQTIHQWPATLVQPVGSPLSLECTVEGTSNPNLYWYRQAAGRGLQLLFYSVGIGQISSEVPQNLSASRPQDRQFILSSKKLLLSDSGFYLCAWKEQDTEAFFGQGTRLTVV.

By sample share, this clonotype is medium-sized. The chain employs TRBV29-1 and TRBJ2-5, with TRBD2 as a possible D gene (7 bases). The CDR3 sequence is 14 residues long. Germline V CDR1 and CDR2: SQVTM, ANQGSEA. CDR3 residues: CSSWGLAASGDQYF. DNA of the CDR3: TGCAGTTCGTGGGGGCTAGCGGCCTCTGGAGACCAGTACTTC.

Sample share makes this clonotype medium-sized. The chain uses TRBV7-2 and TRBJ2-7; TRBD1 or TRBD2 may be the D gene (6 bases each). In germline, CDR1 is SGHTA, CDR2 FQGNSA. This CDR3 is built from 16 residues. With 1 base removed from V and 4 bases from J, the gap between germline ends came to 17 bases. CDR3 DNA sequence: TGTGCCAGCAGCTTAGGTGGAACTAAGGGGGGATACGAGCAGTACTTC. Translated: CASSLGGTKGGYEQYF.

The J gene is TRBJ2-2, the V gene TRBV12-3 or TRBV12-4; D ambiguous. This CDR3 region has 15 residues. The ends were cut back, 4 bases at V and 3 bases at J, with 12 bases in the middle. In DNA form, the CDR3 reads TGTGCCAGCAGTTGGCGTGGCCCGTACACCGGGGAGCTGTTTTTT. Encoded protein: CASSWRGPYTGELFF.

Regarding this clonotype: An end of the junction does not agree with germline; a read error may underlie this. This chain uses TRBV30 with TRBJ2-3; 7 nucleotides agree with TRBD1. The germline gives CDR1 GTSNPN, CDR2 SVGIG (reference sequence). The CDR3 contains 15 residues. CDR3 coding DNA: TGTGCCTGGGCCCGGGACAGCATCAGCACAGGTACGCAGTATTTT. It specifies CAWARDSISTGTQYF.

In its sample, this clonotype ranks as medium-sized. This chain uses TRBV9 with TRBJ2-7; 7 positions agree with TRBD1. Per germline, CDR1 SGDLS and CDR2 YYNGEE. V lost 4 bases, J lost 3 bases, and 10 bases stayed unmatched. This CDR3 comprises 15 residues. CDR3: CASSPTGQALYEQYF. CDR3 bases: TGTGCCAGCAGCCCGACCGGACAGGCTCTCTACGAGCAGTACTTC. The variable domain in full, with the rest retrieved from reference TRBV9 and TRBJ2-7, is DSGVTQTPKHLITATGQRVTLRCSPRSGDLSVYWYQQSLDQGLQFLIQYYNGEERAKGNILERFSAQQFPDLHSELNLSSLELGDSALYFCASSPTGQALYEQYFGPGTRLTVT.

This clonotype was counted between two and nine times. A much more abundant neighbour one base away suggests this may be a read error. The chain links TRBV7-3 to TRBJ2-2; weak D call: TRBD2 (5 bases). CDR3 length: 12 amino acids. Germline lookup yields CDR1 SGHTA and CDR2 FQGTGA. CDR3 bases: TGTGCCAGCAGCTCGCGGACCGGGGAGCTGCTTTTT. Translated: CASSSRTGELLF.

This chain uses TRBV6-6 with TRBJ2-1, with D possibly called TRBD1 or TRBD2 (6 bases each). Trimming removed 6 bases from V and 9 bases from J, with 24 bases in between. CDR1 and CDR2 from the germline V gene are MNHNY and SVGAGI (reference sequence). The CDR3 covers 16 residues. Here the CDR3 reads CASRSRGGRTSSEQFF. The CDR3 bases are TGTGCCAGCAGATCGCGAGGGGGGCGCACGTCGAGTGAGCAGTTCTTC.

Judged by abundance, this clonotype is large. The chain joins TRBV28 to TRBJ2-5; 9 nucleotides match TRBD2. Losses at the gene ends were 6 bases for V and 4 bases for J; bases not matched to a gene: 9. This CDR3 is built from 15 residues. Germline CDR1 is MDHEN and CDR2 is SYDVKM. DNA for the CDR3: TGTGCCAGCAGGCTTGCGGGAGGGGGGGGAGAGACCCAGTACTTC. Translated: CASRLAGGGGETQYF.

Within the sample, this clonotype is medium-sized (0.01 to 0.1%). The J gene is TRBJ1-4, the V gene TRBV12-3 or TRBV12-4; 11 bases line up with TRBD1. V dropped 4 bases and J dropped 7; count of bases not matched to a gene: 14. CDR3 length: 18 residues. The CDR3 loop is CASSSAGQGGYTGEKLFF. The CDR3 DNA is TGTGCCAGCAGTTCCGCGGGACAGGGGGGGTACACTGGTGAAAAACTGTTTTTT.

This clonotype is medium-sized in the sample. The CDR3 sequence is CASGGGFYEQYF. The CDR3 DNA sequence: TGTGCCAGCGGGGGCGGGTTCTACGAGCAGTACTTC. The chain is built from TRBV12-3 or TRBV12-4 and TRBJ2-7, with a tentative D call TRBD1 (6 bases). CDR3 length equals 12 residues. V dropped 8 bases and J dropped 3 bases, with 11 bases sitting between them.

This clonotype is medium-sized by share. The J gene is TRBJ2-1, the V gene TRBV29-1, with D perhaps TRBD1 or TRBD2 (5 bases each). Trimming took 1 base from V and 7 from J, leaving 14 bases between them. This CDR3 spans 14 amino acids. CDR1 and CDR2 from the germline V gene are SQVTM and ANQGSEA. The CDR3: CSVEGDRVRNEQFF. CDR3 sequence (DNA): TGCAGCGTTGAAGGGGACCGCGTCAGGAATGAGCAGTTCTTC.

By share of the sample, this clonotype is medium-sized (0.01 to 0.1%). The chain is built from TRBV5-1 and TRBJ2-5; no definite D call. Trimming left V 0 bases short and J 5 bases short, with 5 bases between. Germline CDR1 is SGHRS and CDR2 is YFSETQ. This CDR3 region has 12 residues. The CDR3 spells CASSLAAETQYF. In DNA, the CDR3 is TGCGCCAGCAGCTTGGCCGCCGAGACCCAGTACTTC.

This clonotype rates as medium-sized. The chain links TRBV5-6 to TRBJ1-2; D may be TRBD1 (6 bases). The germline V gene has CDR1 SGHDT and CDR2 YYEEEE. CDR3 length equals 13 residues. V lost 5 bases, J lost 6 bases, and 14 bases lay in between. The CDR3 protein is CASRAGTRDGYTF. In DNA form, the CDR3 reads TGTGCCAGCAGGGCCGGGACAAGGGATGGCTACACCTTC.

The chain uses TRBV7-2 and TRBJ2-7; 8 bases fit TRBD2. The CDR3 is 13 amino acids. The trim removed 4 bases at V and 5 bases at J, leaving 4 bases unmatched. Germline assignment: CDR1 SGHTA and CDR2 FQGNSA. CDR3 amino acids: CASSSNSGNEQYF. The DNA for the CDR3 is TGTGCCAGCAGCTCAAATAGCGGGAACGAGCAGTACTTC.

This rearrangement joins TRBV5-1 to TRBJ2-3, with 11 bases that match TRBD2. The V segment lost 4 bases and the J segment 6 bases; nucleotides outside the gene matches: 7. Germline V gene data show CDR1 as SGHRS and CDR2 as YFSETQ. The length of the CDR3 is 15 residues. CDR3 in amino acids: CASSKLAGATDTQYF. CDR3 sequence (DNA): TGCGCCAGCAGCAAACTAGCGGGAGCAACGGATACGCAGTATTTT.

This clonotype is medium-sized in the sample. The genes are TRBV27 and TRBJ1-1; tentative D call: TRBD1 (6 bases). Deletions cut 6 bases from V and 1 base from J, with 15 bases between. Germline assignment: CDR1 MNHEY and CDR2 SMNVEV (reference sequence). The length of the CDR3 is 15 residues. CDR3: CASRKGGGPNTEAFF. CDR3 sequence (DNA): TGTGCCAGCAGGAAAGGGGGGGGGCCGAACACTGAAGCTTTCTTT.

This clonotype was observed at least ten times. J is TRBJ2-5 and V is TRBV5-1; 8 nucleotides line up with TRBD1. The germline V gene has CDR1 SGHRS and CDR2 YFSETQ. This CDR3 contains 17 residues. The ends lost 2 bases at V and 4 bases at J; junction bases unmatched: 13. CDR3 loop: CASSFMGIGQGGETQYF. CDR3 coding DNA: TGCGCCAGCAGCTTCATGGGGATTGGACAGGGAGGAGAGACCCAGTACTTC.

This clonotype is categorized as medium-sized. The CDR3: CSAKTSDQETQYF. As DNA, the CDR3 is TGCAGTGCTAAAACTAGCGACCAAGAGACCCAGTACTTC. The gene calls are TRBV20-1 and TRBJ2-5; 7 nucleotides match TRBD2. This CDR3 has 13 residues. From germline, CDR1 is DFQATT and CDR2 SNEGSKA (reference sequence). Trimming at V came to 4 bases and at J to 0 bases, leaving 2 bases not matched to a gene.

The J gene is TRBJ1-1, the V gene TRBV30; D remains unclear. The CDR3 loop spans 17 amino acids. Germline V lookup: CDR1 GTSNPN, CDR2 SVGIG (reference sequence). V lost 0 bases and J 5 bases, leaving 22 bases between the germline ends. CDR3 DNA: TGTGCCTGGAGTGTAGGTGGATATGAGTTCGTGCGGACTGAAGCTTTCTTT. Its translation: CAWSVGGYEFVRTEAFF.

Within the sample, this clonotype is medium-sized (0.01 to 0.1%). The V call is TRBV10-2, the J call TRBJ2-2, with a weak D call TRBD2 (7 bases). Germline V gene lookup returns CDR1 WSHSY and CDR2 SAAADI. This CDR3 has 14 residues. Trimming removed 6 bases at V and 3 bases at J, with 11 bases between. CDR3 in amino acids: CASRRGRDTGELFF. CDR3 DNA sequence: TGCGCCAGCAGGCGGGGGCGCGACACCGGGGAGCTGTTTTTT.

This clonotype is categorized as medium-sized (0.01 to 0.1%). The CDR3 region has the DNA TGTGCCTGGACCCAAGGGACAGCTGGAAACACCATATATTTT. Translated, it gives CAWTQGTAGNTIYF. The gene calls are TRBV30 and TRBJ1-3; the match to TRBD1 covers 7 bases. After removal of 4 bases from V and 2 bases from J, the junction contained 5 bases not matched to a gene. CDR1 and CDR2 from the germline V gene are GTSNPN and SVGIG (reference sequence). The CDR3 sequence is 14 residues long.

This clonotype is labeled medium-sized. This CDR3 reads CASRSGGNEQFF. CDR3 sequence (DNA): TGTGCCAGCAGGTCAGGGGGTAATGAGCAGTTCTTC. The rearrangement joins TRBV11-2 to TRBJ2-1; 7 nucleotides match TRBD1. This CDR3 spans 12 amino acids. In germline, CDR1 is SGHAT, CDR2 FQNNGV. After removal of 6 bases from V and 7 bases from J, the junction contained 3 bases not matched to a gene.

This clonotype is classed as medium-sized (0.01 to 0.1%). This chain connects TRBV3-1 to TRBJ1-5, with D uncertain. The V end was cut by 2 bases, the J end by 7 bases, with 6 bases between. The CDR3 contains 12 residues. Germline CDR1 LGHDT, CDR2 YNNKEL (reference sequence). CDR3 residues: CASSQREQPQHF. CDR3 bases: TGTGCCAGCAGCCAACGGGAACAGCCCCAGCATTTT.